This record concerns one T cell receptor (beta chain) sequence. Its target is unknown. Germline CDR1 reads LGHNA; CDR2 reads YNFKEQ. The CDR3 runs 20 residues. This specimen belongs to a study of T cells expressing NK-cell markers. Overall study context: HCMV seropositivity marked seven of the eight sequenced donors; one was seronegative.

Notes on the study in general: Among a few donors, these clonotypes also ranked first in the CD3+CD56-NKG2C+ fraction.

UMI-tagged 5'RACE template switching yielded the TCR beta cDNA. One entry per CDR3 protein, without DNA, is what TCRdb gives after re-calling the 5' RACE reads. The sample has some 280,000 distinct CDR3 sequences. The specimen sequenced was blood T cells: a sorted CD56 or NKG2C T cell subset, CD4+ or CD8+ T cells, or bulk PBMC T cells (not recorded which). The chain recombines TRBV4-2 with TRBJ2-3; TCRdb designates TRBD2, a call that cannot be tested without DNA. The source of this sequence is a young man in good health. CDR3 sequence reads: CASSQDPLSTSGRRADTQYF.